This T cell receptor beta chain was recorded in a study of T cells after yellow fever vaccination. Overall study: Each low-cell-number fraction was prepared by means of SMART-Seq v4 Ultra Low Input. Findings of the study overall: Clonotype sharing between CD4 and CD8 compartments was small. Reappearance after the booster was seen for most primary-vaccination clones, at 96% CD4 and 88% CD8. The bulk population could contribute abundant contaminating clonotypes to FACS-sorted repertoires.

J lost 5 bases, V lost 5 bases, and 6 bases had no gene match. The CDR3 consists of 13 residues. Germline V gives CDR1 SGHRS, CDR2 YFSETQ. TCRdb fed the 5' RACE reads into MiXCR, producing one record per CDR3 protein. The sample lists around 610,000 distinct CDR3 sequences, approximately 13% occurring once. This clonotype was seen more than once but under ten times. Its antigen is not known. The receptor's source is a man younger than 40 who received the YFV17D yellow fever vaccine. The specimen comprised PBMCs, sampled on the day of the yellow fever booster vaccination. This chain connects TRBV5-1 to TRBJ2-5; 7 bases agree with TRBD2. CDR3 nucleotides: TGCGCCAGCAGGCCCGGGACTACGGAGACCCAGTACTTC. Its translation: CASRPGTTETQYF.